Presented here are 5 T cell receptor beta chains from one specimen sequenced in a study of neoadjuvant anti-PD-1 for oral cavity cancer. Stated time point: after neoadjuvant nivolumab, at surgical resection. The repertoire was sequenced with immunoSEQ multiplex PCR; TCRdb's copy has only in-frame clones and lacks some. The repertoire includes thousands of clones, roughly two thirds of them detected once, and approximately 3% sits in the top ten. The sample was PBMCs, taken after nivolumab (anti-PD-1) treatment. The receptor source for this set is a person aged 40 to 85 with oral cavity squamous cell carcinoma.

The CDR3 DNA follows: TGTGCCGGGTCTGGGACAGGGGTGAGCGGCGGGGAGCTGTTTTTT. Amino acids: CAGSGTGVSGGELFF. The chain carries TRBV2 and TRBJ2-2; TRBD1 matches 10 bases. CDR1 and CDR2 from the germline V gene are SNHLY and FYNNEI. Losses at the gene ends were 11 bases for V and 7 bases for J; bases not matched to a gene: 13. The CDR3 has 15 amino acids.

In its sample, this clone was seen a few times. The CDR3 here is CASKGRFSYEQYF. The CDR3 nucleotides read TGTGCCAGCAAGGGACGGTTCTCCTACGAGCAGTACTTC. The chain joins TRBV6-4 to TRBJ2-7; D tentatively reads TRBD1 or TRBD2 (5 bases each). The germline CDR1 and CDR2 sequences are MRHNA and SNTAGT. V lost 7 bases to trimming and J lost 0 bases, with 10 bases between them. The CDR3 consists of 13 residues.

This clone was observed a few times. The chain combines TRBV4-1 with TRBJ2-2, with 8 bases aligning to TRBD1. The V and J ends lost 4 bases and 1 base, in that order; junction bases with no gene match: 5. CDR3 length: 16 amino acids. The germline gives CDR1 MGHRA, CDR2 YSYEKL. The CDR3: CASSPQGTGNTGELFF. In DNA form, the CDR3 reads TGCGCCAGCAGCCCGCAAGGGACAGGGAACACCGGGGAGCTGTTTTTT.

The chain links TRBV5-8 to TRBJ2-5, with D unresolved. This CDR3 is built from 15 residues. Germline V lookup: CDR1 SGHTS, CDR2 YDEGEE. Trimming took off 1 base at V and 1 base at J, with 11 bases between the two ends. The chain's CDR3 is CASSLLPDPQETQYF. The CDR3 DNA sequence: TGTGCCAGCAGCTTGCTCCCGGACCCCCAAGAGACCCAGTACTTC.

The chain uses TRBV4-3 and TRBJ2-1; D call uncertain. Trimming left V 3 bases short and J 0 bases short, with 15 bases between. This CDR3 spans 17 amino acids. CDR1 and CDR2 from the germline V gene are LGHNA and YSLEER. CDR3 residues: CASSQSLLLDSYNEQFF. Written as DNA, the CDR3 is TGCGCCAGCAGCCAGAGCCTATTGTTGGACTCCTACAATGAGCAGTTCTTC.